The 20 T cell receptor beta chains given below trace back to one sample, sequenced in a study of control samples from healthy donors and cancer patients. The method was immunoSEQ multiplex PCR; TCRdb's version includes in-frame clones alone and lacks a portion of them. The profile shows over 100,000 clones, around 92% of them singletons. The sequenced sample consisted of blood. All receptors derive from a woman in her fifties or sixties in good health.

The chain recombines TRBV5-1 with TRBJ1-1, with 9 positions matching TRBD1. The CDR3 runs 16 residues. Germline CDR1 and CDR2: SGHRS and YFSETQ. V lost 3 bases and J lost 1; bases outside the gene matches: 7. CDR3 residues: CASSSLRGQGNTEAFF. For the CDR3, the DNA is TGCGCCAGCAGCTCCCTCAGGGGACAGGGGAACACTGAAGCTTTCTTT.

V and J are TRBV3-1 (or the pseudogene TRBV3-2) and TRBJ1-1; D is unclear. This CDR3 region has 15 residues. CDR1 and CDR2 (germline): LGHDT, YNNKEL (reference sequence). Trimming removed 4 bases from V and 1 base from J, with 13 bases in between. For the CDR3, the DNA is TGTGCCAGCAGCCCAAAGCGGGAGGGGAACACTGAAGCTTTCTTT. Encoded protein: CASSPKREGNTEAFF.

This rearrangement joins TRBV30 to TRBJ1-1; D ambiguous. V was pared by 0 bases and J by 10 bases, with 18 bases between. The CDR3 sequence is 14 residues long. The germline V gene encodes CDR1 GTSNPN and CDR2 SVGIG (reference sequence). DNA for the CDR3: TGTGCCTGGAGTGTAAACACGTGGGGAGTGGGAGCTTTCTTT. Its protein is CAWSVNTWGVGAFF.

V is TRBV5-4 and J is TRBJ2-1; D is uncertain. Germline V gene data show CDR1 as SGHNT and CDR2 as YYREEE (reference sequence). This CDR3 comprises 14 residues. V was cut by 6 bases and J by 0 bases, with 10 bases left in between. CDR3: CASNRRDSYNEQFF. The CDR3 DNA reads TGTGCCAGCAATCGTAGGGACTCCTACAATGAGCAGTTCTTC.

The chain employs TRBV30 and TRBJ2-3; TRBD2 agrees at 11 bases. The CDR3 is 13 residues long. V shed 4 bases, J shed 3 bases, and the junction held 0 bases outside the gene matches. The V gene's germline CDR1 is GTSNPN and CDR2 SVGIG (reference sequence). DNA for the CDR3: TGTGCCTGGACTAGCGGGGGGACAGATACGCAGTATTTT. This sequence encodes CAWTSGGTDTQYF.

V gene TRBV15 combines with J gene TRBJ2-2; D is unresolved. Trimming removed 3 bases from V and 1 base from J, with 9 bases in between. Germline CDR1 is LNHNV and CDR2 is YYDKDF (reference sequence). The CDR3 covers 15 residues. The CDR3 DNA sequence: TGTGCCACCAGCAGTTATCTCCAGAACACCGGGGAGCTGTTTTTT. Protein: CATSSYLQNTGELFF.

The chain employs TRBV18 and TRBJ1-1; a weak D match, TRBD1 (6 bases). Trimming cost V 3 bases and J 1 base, with 9 bases left between them. The CDR3 is 14 amino acids. Looked up from germline, CDR1 is KGHSH and CDR2 is LQKENI. The CDR3 DNA follows: TGTGCCAGCTCACCTAAGACAGGGAACACTGAAGCTTTCTTT. As protein: CASSPKTGNTEAFF.

This chain links TRBV29-1 with TRBJ2-7, with TRBD1 matching over 9 bases. Germline-derived CDR1 and CDR2 are SQVTM and ANQGSEA. J was trimmed by 6 bases and V by 7 bases; bases with no gene match: 7. The CDR3 is made up of 12 amino acids. CDR3 amino acids: CSGKGQGSEQYF. The CDR3 nucleotides are TGCAGCGGGAAGGGACAGGGTTCCGAGCAGTACTTC.

The genes are TRBV24-1 and TRBJ1-2; 7 bases line up with TRBD1. This CDR3 is 13 amino acids long. V shed 4 bases, J shed 5 bases, and the junction held 3 bases outside the gene matches. CDR1 and CDR2 from the germline V gene are KGHDR and SFDVKD. The CDR3 nucleotides are TGTGCCACCAGTGACGGGACAGCATATGGCTACACCTTC. Its protein is CATSDGTAYGYTF.

The chain has TRBV4-1 and TRBJ2-2; 11 positions match TRBD2. The CDR3 spans 18 residues. Germline CDR1 is MGHRA and CDR2 is YSYEKL. After removal of 1 base from V and 0 bases from J, the junction contained 4 bases not matched to a gene. The CDR3 loop reads CASSQGSSGRTNTGELFF. For the CDR3, the DNA is TGCGCCAGCAGCCAAGGCTCTAGCGGGAGGACGAACACCGGGGAGCTGTTTTTT.

Notes on this clone: One end of the junction varies from germline; a read error may be responsible. The chain couples TRBV6-5 to TRBJ1-5, with TRBD1 matching over 7 bases. CDR1 and CDR2 from the germline V gene are MNHEY and SVGAGI. This CDR3 is built from 15 residues. The CDR3 DNA reads TGTGCCAGCAGCTCGGACAGGCGATCCAATCGGCCCCAGCATTTT. It specifies CASSSDRRSNRPQHF.

The J gene is TRBJ1-1, the V gene TRBV19; maybe TRBD1 (6 bases). Germline CDR1 and CDR2: LNHDA and SQIVND (reference sequence). The CDR3 runs 17 residues. V shed 0 bases and J shed 5 bases, with 19 bases lying between them. The CDR3 reads CASSIDPGGRLRTEAFF. The CDR3 region has the DNA TGTGCCAGTAGTATAGATCCCGGGGGGCGGTTGAGAACTGAAGCTTTCTTT.

The chain employs TRBV30 and TRBJ2-5, with D possibly matching TRBD2 (6 bases). CDR1 GTSNPN and CDR2 SVGIG come from the germline V gene (reference sequence). This CDR3 spans 13 amino acids. V lost 7 bases, J lost 2 bases, and 14 bases lay in between. CDR3 sequence (DNA): TGTGCCTCTTTGGAGGGGAATCAAGAGACCCAGTACTTC. The encoded protein is CASLEGNQETQYF.

The J gene is TRBJ1-5, the V gene TRBV5-6, with 11 bases aligning to TRBD1. Germline CDR1 is SGHDT and CDR2 is YYEEEE. The V and J ends lost 4 bases and 3 bases, in that order; junction bases with no gene match: 6. The CDR3 runs to 16 residues. DNA of the CDR3: TGTGCCAGCAGCACAGGGACAGGGGGAGACAATCAGCCCCAGCATTTT. Its translation: CASSTGTGGDNQPQHF.

The chain is built from TRBV2 and TRBJ2-1; D unresolved. The CDR3 runs 15 residues. V lost 7 bases to trimming and J lost 1 base, with 14 bases between them. Germline V gene lookup returns CDR1 SNHLY and CDR2 FYNNEI. For the CDR3, the DNA is TGTGCCAGCAAGTCAGAGCCACAATCCTACAATGAGCAGTTCTTC. Its translation is CASKSEPQSYNEQFF.

This rearrangement joins TRBV18 to TRBJ1-2; 9 bases align to TRBD1. Trimming cost V 0 bases and J 7 bases; bases outside gene matches: 9. CDR1 KGHSH and CDR2 LQKENI come from the germline V gene. The CDR3 sequence is 16 residues long. The CDR3 spells CASSPPKGTGTSGYTF. The CDR3 DNA sequence: TGTGCCAGCTCACCACCTAAAGGGACAGGGACAAGTGGCTACACCTTC.

The V gene is TRBV5-1, the J gene TRBJ1-3; 9 bases line up with TRBD1. V lost 4 bases and J lost 2; bases outside the gene matches: 4. The CDR3 length is 15 residues. Germline lookup yields CDR1 SGHRS and CDR2 YFSETQ. The CDR3 sequence: CASSPGQGAGNTIYF. CDR3 nucleotide sequence: TGCGCCAGCAGCCCGGGACAGGGAGCTGGAAACACCATATATTTT.

The chain carries TRBV19 and TRBJ2-5; D gene uncertain. The CDR3 extends over 13 amino acids. V was trimmed by 0 bases and J by 5 bases, leaving 7 bases between them. Germline V gene data show CDR1 as LNHDA and CDR2 as SQIVND (reference sequence). For the CDR3, the DNA is TGTGCCAGTAGTATAGATGGAGCCGAGACCCAGTACTTC. Translated, it gives CASSIDGAETQYF.

The chain employs TRBV10-3 and TRBJ1-3; a possible D gene is TRBD1 (5 bases). This CDR3 has 16 residues. Trimming stripped 6 bases from V and 0 bases from J, with 15 bases between. Germline CDR1 and CDR2: ENHRY and SYGVKD. CDR3 in DNA: TGTGCCATCAGCGCGCGCGGACAAAACTCTGGAAACACCATATATTTT. Its translation: CAISARGQNSGNTIYF.

The chain combines TRBV14 with TRBJ2-7; D is tentatively TRBD1 or TRBD2 (5 bases each). The CDR3 loop spans 16 amino acids. Per germline, CDR1 SGHDN and CDR2 FVKESK. Trimming took off 2 bases at V and 0 bases at J, with 14 bases between the two ends. The CDR3: CASSQHEGPRSYEQYF. DNA for the CDR3: TGTGCCAGCAGCCAACACGAGGGGCCTCGCTCCTACGAGCAGTACTTC. Full variable domain (rest looked up from reference TRBV14 and TRBJ2-7): EAGVTQFPSHSVIEKGQTVTLRCDPISGHDNLYWYRRVMGKEIKFLLHFVKESKQDESGMPNNRFLAERTGGTYSTLKVQPAELEDSGVYFCASSQHEGPRSYEQYFGPGTRLTVT.